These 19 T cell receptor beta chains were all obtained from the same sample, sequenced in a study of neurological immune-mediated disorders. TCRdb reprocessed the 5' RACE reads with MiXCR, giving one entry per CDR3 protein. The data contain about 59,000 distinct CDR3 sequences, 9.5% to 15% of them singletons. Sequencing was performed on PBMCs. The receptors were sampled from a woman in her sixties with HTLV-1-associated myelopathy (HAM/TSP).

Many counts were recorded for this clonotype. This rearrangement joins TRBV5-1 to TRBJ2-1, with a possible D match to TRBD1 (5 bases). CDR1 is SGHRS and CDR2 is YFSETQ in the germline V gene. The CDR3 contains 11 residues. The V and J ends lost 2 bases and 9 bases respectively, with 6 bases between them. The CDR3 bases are TGCGCCAGCAGCTTAGGGGTTGAGCAGTTCTTC. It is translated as CASSLGVEQFF. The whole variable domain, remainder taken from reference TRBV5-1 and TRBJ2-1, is KAGVTQTPRYLIKTRGQQVTLSCSPISGHRSVSWYQQTPGQGLQFLFEYFSETQRNKGNFPGRFSGRQFSNSRSEMNVSTLELGDSALYLCASSLGVEQFFGPGTRLTVL.

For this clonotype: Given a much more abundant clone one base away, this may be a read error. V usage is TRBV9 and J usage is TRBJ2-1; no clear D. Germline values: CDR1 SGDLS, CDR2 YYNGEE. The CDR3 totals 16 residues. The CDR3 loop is CASSVKESSSYTEQFF. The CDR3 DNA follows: TGTGCCAGCAGCGTCAAAGAAAGCAGCTCCTACACTGAGCAGTTCTTC.

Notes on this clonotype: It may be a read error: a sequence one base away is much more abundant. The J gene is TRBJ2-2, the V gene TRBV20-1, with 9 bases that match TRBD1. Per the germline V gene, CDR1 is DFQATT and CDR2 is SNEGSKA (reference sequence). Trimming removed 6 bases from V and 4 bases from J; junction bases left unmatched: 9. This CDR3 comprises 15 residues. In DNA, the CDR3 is TGCAGTGCGGGCTCGACGGGACAGGGCACCGGGGAGCTGTTTTTT. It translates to CSAGSTGQGTGELFF.

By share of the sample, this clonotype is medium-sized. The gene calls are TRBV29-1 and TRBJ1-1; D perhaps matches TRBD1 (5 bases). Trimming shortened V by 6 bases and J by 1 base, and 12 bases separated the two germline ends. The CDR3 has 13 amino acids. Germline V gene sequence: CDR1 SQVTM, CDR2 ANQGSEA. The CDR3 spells CSVRGQGNTEAFF. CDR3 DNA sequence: TGCAGCGTCCGCGGCCAGGGGAACACTGAAGCTTTCTTT.

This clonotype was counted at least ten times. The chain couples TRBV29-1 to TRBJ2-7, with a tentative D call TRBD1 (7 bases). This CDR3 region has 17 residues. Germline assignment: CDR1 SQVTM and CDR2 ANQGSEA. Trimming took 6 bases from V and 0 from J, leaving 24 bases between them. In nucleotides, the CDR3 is TGCAGCGTGGAGGGTGGGCAGGGGGATCAGGCCTCCTACGAGCAGTACTTC. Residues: CSVEGGQGDQASYEQYF.

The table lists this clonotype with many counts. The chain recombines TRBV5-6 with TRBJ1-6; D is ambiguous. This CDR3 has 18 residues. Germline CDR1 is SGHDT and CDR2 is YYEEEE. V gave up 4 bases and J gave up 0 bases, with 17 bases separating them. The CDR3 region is CASSRVSKDSSYNSPLHF. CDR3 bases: TGTGCCAGCAGCCGTGTGTCAAAAGATAGCTCCTATAATTCACCCCTCCACTTT.

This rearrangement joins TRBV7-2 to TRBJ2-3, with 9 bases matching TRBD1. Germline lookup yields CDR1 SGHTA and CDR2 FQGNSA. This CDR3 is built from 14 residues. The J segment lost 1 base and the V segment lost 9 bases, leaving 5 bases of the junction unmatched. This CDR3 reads CARGTGRRTDTQYF. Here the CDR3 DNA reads TGTGCCAGGGGGACAGGGAGGCGCACAGATACGCAGTATTTT.

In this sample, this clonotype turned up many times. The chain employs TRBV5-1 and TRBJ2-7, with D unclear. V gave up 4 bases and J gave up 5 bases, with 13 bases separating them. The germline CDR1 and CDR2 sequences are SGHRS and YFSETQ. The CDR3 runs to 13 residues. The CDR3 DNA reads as TGCGCCAGCAGCGGACGCCCCGAGGACGAGCAGTACTTC. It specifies CASSGRPEDEQYF.

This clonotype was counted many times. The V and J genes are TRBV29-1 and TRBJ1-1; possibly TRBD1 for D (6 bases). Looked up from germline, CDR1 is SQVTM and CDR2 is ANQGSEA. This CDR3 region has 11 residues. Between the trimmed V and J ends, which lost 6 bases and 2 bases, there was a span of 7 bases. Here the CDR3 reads CSVDSNTEAFF. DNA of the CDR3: TGCAGCGTGGACAGCAACACTGAAGCTTTCTTT.

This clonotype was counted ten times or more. CDR3 amino acids: CASSLQYEQYF. Here the CDR3 DNA reads TGTGCCAGCAGTTTACAATACGAGCAGTACTTC. The chain employs TRBV12-3 or TRBV12-4 and TRBJ2-7; D is unclear. The V and J ends lost 2 bases and 4 bases respectively, with 3 bases between them. The CDR3 totals 11 residues.

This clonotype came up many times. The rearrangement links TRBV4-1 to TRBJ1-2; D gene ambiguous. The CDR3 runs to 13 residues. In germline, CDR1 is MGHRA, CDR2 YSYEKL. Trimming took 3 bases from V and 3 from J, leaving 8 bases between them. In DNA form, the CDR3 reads TGCGCCAGCAGCCATGTGGGAGACTATGGCTACACCTTC. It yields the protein CASSHVGDYGYTF.

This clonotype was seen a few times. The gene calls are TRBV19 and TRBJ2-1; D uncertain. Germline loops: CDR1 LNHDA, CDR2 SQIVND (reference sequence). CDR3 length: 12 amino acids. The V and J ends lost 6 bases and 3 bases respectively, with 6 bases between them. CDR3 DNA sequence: TGTGCCAGTAGAGACTTCTACAATGAGCAGTTCTTC. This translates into CASRDFYNEQFF. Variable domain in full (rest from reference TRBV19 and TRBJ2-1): DGGITQSPKYLFRKEGQNVTLSCEQNLNHDAMYWYRQDPGQGLRLIYYSQIVNDFQKGDIAEGYSVSREKKESFPLTVTSAQKNPTAFYLCASRDFYNEQFFGPGTRLTVL.

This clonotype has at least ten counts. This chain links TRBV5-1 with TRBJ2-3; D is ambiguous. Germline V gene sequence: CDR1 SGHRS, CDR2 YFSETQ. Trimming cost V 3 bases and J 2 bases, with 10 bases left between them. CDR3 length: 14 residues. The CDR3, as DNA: TGCGCCAGCAGCTCTGGCCCCCCCACAGATACGCAGTATTTT. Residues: CASSSGPPTDTQYF.

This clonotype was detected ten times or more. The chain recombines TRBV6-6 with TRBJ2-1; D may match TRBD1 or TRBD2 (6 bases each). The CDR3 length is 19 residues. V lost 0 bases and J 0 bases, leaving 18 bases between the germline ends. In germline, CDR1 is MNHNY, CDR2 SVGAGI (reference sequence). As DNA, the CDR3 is TGTGCCAGCAGTTACTCGGGGGCTTGGCGGGACTCCTCCTACAATGAGCAGTTCTTC. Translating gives CASSYSGAWRDSSYNEQFF.

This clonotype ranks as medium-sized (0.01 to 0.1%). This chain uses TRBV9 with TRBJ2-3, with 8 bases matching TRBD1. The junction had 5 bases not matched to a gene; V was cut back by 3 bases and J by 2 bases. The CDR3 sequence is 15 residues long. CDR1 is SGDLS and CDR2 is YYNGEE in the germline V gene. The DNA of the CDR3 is TGTGCCAGCAGCGGCGAGGGACAGGTCACAGATACGCAGTATTTT. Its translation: CASSGEGQVTDTQYF.

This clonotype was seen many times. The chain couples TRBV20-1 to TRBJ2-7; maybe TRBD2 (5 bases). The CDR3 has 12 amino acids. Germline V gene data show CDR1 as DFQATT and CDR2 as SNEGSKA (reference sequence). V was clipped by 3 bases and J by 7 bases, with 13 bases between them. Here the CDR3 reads CSASRGDREQYF. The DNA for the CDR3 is TGCAGTGCTAGCCGGGGAGATCGGGAGCAGTACTTC.

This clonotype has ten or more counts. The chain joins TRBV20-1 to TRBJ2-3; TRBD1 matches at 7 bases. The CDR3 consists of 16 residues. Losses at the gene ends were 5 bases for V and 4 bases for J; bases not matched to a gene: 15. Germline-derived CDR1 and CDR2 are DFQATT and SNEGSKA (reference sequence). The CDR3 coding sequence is TGCAGTGCTCATCCAGTGCGGACAGGAGAAGCAGATACGCAGTATTTT. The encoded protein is CSAHPVRTGEADTQYF.

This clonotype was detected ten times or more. The CDR3 nucleotides are TGTGCCAGCAGCTTACAAGCTAGCGGGAGCTACGAGCAGTACTTC. Its translation is CASSLQASGSYEQYF. V and J are TRBV7-3 and TRBJ2-7; 10 nucleotides match TRBD2. V lost 2 bases and J lost 3; bases outside the gene matches: 4. This CDR3 region has 15 residues. Germline V gene lookup returns CDR1 SGHTA and CDR2 FQGTGA.

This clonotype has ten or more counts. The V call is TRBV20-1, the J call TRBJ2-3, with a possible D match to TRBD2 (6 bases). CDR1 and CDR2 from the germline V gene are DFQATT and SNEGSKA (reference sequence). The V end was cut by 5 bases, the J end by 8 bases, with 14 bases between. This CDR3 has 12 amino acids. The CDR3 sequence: CSASRDSITQYF. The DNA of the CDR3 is TGCAGTGCTTCTCGGGACTCCATTACGCAGTATTTT.